This T cell receptor beta chain was identified in a study of T cells in Graves' hyperthyroidism and ophthalmopathy. Study-level results: In the blood, most expanded thyroid clonotypes above 0.001 appeared as well.

As to this clonotype: What it binds is not known. The junction shows a germline mismatch at one end, possibly a read error.

Ophthalmopathy patients had Clinical Activity Score at least 3, NOSPECS grade at least 4, duration under 3 months. Researchers took RNA transcripts and amplified the TCR beta CDR3 regions from them. The TCR CDR3 was amplified in a first-round RT-PCR using the HTBI primer set. TCRdb independently ran MiXCR on the multiplex PCR reads; one entry per CDR3 protein. The table has around 690,000 distinct CDR3 sequences, around 21% seen once. The CDR3 runs to 16 residues. In germline, CDR1 is SGHVS, CDR2 FQNEAQ. The rearrangement links TRBV7-8 to TRBJ2-4, with 11 bases matching TRBD2. The specimen sequenced was blood. The origin of this receptor is a man younger than 45 with Graves' ophthalmopathy. The CDR3 protein is CAGSKTSGKAKNIQYF. Written as DNA, the CDR3 is TGTGCCGGCAGCAAGACTAGCGGGAAGGCCAAAAACATTCAGTACTTC.